This T cell receptor beta chain was observed in a study of cytomegalovirus exposure and HLA in healthy donors (TCRdb year 2017). Turning to the overall study: An earlier analysis of 587 of the donors reported about 280 Gb of sequence data and 117 million unique TCR beta sequences obtained from some 200 million T cells. About 280 gigabases of sequencing data and roughly 80 million unique TCR sequences made up an early release that covered approximately 700 HLA-typed donors. Among the approximately 420 genotyped donors, approximately 82% belonged to the genetic ancestry cluster associated with self-reported Caucasian donors. The study aimed to test whether signatures of past pathogen exposure could be identified by cataloging public T cell receptors. The study profiled the T cell repertoires of 500 to 800 subjects by immunosequencing and related them to cytomegalovirus serostatus. Besides the first cohort of some 670 subjects, a separate validation cohort made up of 90 to 150 different subjects was used. To predict cytomegalovirus infection status, the study brought together high-throughput TCR immunosequencing, statistical association of individual TCRs with disease status, and machine learning. A later analysis re-analyzed previously published TCR beta repertoires from roughly 690 donors and added high-resolution HLA genotyping to study TCR occurrence patterns. Rather than using new phenotypic data, the later analysis identified candidate immune exposures from TCR beta sequences and from how often those sequences occurred across donors. To decide whether each TCR beta V gene segment behaved as functional or pseudogenic, an earlier analysis of fewer than 750 of the donors relied on high-throughput TCR beta sequencing. Alongside the repertoire data, information on donor age, sex, ethnicity and CMV serostatus was compiled. A later genetic analysis took genome-wide SNP genotypes for about 55% of the 666 donors and used that subset as a discovery cohort. Every discovery cohort repertoire had been produced on one sequencing platform. Both class I and class II loci were covered by HLA typing, at four-digit resolution. The number of donors typed differed by locus, with 629-630 for A, B, C, DRB1 and DQB1, roughly 520 for DQA1, over 600 for DPA1, and around 430 for DPB1. Five DR-DQ haplotypes were handled as single units for association and clustering, since linkage in the cohort was strong. Across some 400 genotyped donors of the cohort, an average of roughly 250,000 unique TCR beta nucleotide sequences per donor were sequenced, and 15% to 20% of those sequences were non-productive.

The cohort was made up of around 720 healthy bone marrow donors. All cohort members were sampled while nominally healthy, although unrecorded immune exposures were likely present. The donor tested CMV seropositive and was one of the 289 seropositive cohort members. A peripheral blood sample was collected from each donor, and TCR beta sequencing was performed on peripheral blood mononuclear cells. The Qiagen DNeasy Blood Extraction Kit was used to extract genomic DNA from the blood cell samples. Germline trimming amounts to 5 bases on V and 7 bases on J, with 10 as the count of junction bases outside the gene matches. The CDR3, from cysteine to phenylalanine, totals 15 residues. The CDR3 DNA has 45 bases and is translated from base 1. CDR1 MDHEN and CDR2 SYDVKM were looked up in the germline V gene. Regarding this clone: This receptor's antigen is unknown. No per-base quality is available; no much larger clone lies one base away.

Overall study results and their limits: Linkage disequilibrium might explain the correlated functional status among segregating V segments, but an unknown experimental factor could not be excluded. A further reported finding was that TCR beta sequences accurately predicted the HLA-A and HLA-B alleles for most subjects in the first cohort. In both the original and validation cohorts, the classifier was reported to diagnose cytomegalovirus status with high specificity and sensitivity. In an earlier analysis of 450 to 750 of the donors, most TCR beta V segments appeared in productive rearrangements about 90% or about 30% of the time, broadly matching IMGT annotations. The authors suggested that the approach could potentially be generalized to other disease states and immunological phenotypes. According to a later analysis, most CMV-associated TCR beta chains appeared to be HLA-restricted, and the HLA associations seemed to be driven largely by CMV exposure. Because HLA typing was missing for some donors at each locus, association tests included only the typed subset. Some IMGT-functional V segments, including TRBV6-2 and TRBV6-3, could not be told apart with the 87-base-pair reads, so those segments were excluded. A later analysis associated about 17,000 TCR beta sequences with specific HLA alleles at a false discovery rate of 0.05. In vitro tests confirmed that a few of the cytomegalovirus-associated TCR beta chains recognize cytomegalovirus antigens. In a later analysis, several top co-occurrence clusters were reported to appear linked to parvovirus B19, influenza, CMV and Epstein-Barr virus. A group of highly shared sequence variants was considered likely to be a technical artifact of the sequencing pipeline. Assigning TCR associations to individual alleles was difficult when HLA alleles, especially DR and DQ, strongly co-occurred. Presence/absence analyses assumed roughly uniform sequencing depth across donors, an assumption that may not hold. Compared with equally common non-associated chains, HLA-associated TCR beta chains in a later analysis were more clonally expanded and had lower generation probabilities. Because counts were too low, roughly 17 rarely observed V segments, including chromosome 9 orphons, were left out of the earlier analysis of 500 to 650 of the donors. While some public TCRs were present in many individuals, most TCR sequences turned up only very rarely across donors. In a later analysis, the rate of TCR association differed among HLA loci, with DRB1 alleles having the most associated TCRs and HLA-C alleles having the fewest. In a later genetic analysis, a missense DCLRE1C variant was associated with V-gene and J-gene trimming of TCR beta chains, and the association was replicated in an independent cohort. Compared with the approximately 670-donor mean, donors in an Asian-associated ancestry cluster had fewer N-insertions in productive TCRs, according to a later genetic analysis. CMV serostatus was the only immune exposure information available for the cohort. A total of around 150 TCR beta chains were listed by the study as associated with cytomegalovirus. Only TCR beta chains were sequenced in this cohort, and the absence of alpha or paired-chain data limited detectable features.

Library preparation employed the immunoSEQ multiplex PCR assay. For the multiplex PCR, a mixture combining 60 forward primers for TCR Vbeta segments and 13 reverse primers for TCR Jbeta segments was used. A multiplex PCR assay on genomic DNA amplified the CDR3 region of rearranged TCR beta genes. Amplified TCR beta libraries were sequenced as 87-base-pair reads on the Illumina HiSeq System. The study's own analysis went as follows. In a later analysis, some 80 million unique TCR beta chains were counted across the 500 to 700 repertoires, and roughly 11 million of these chains were shared by at least two donors. To remove PCR and sequencing errors, raw reads were error-corrected and collapsed into unique sequences using a nearest-neighbor algorithm that merged closely related sequences. To assign V, D and J gene segments, CDR3 sequences were aligned to IMGT reference sequences. For a sequence to be retained, at least a six-nucleotide match to both a V gene segment and a J gene segment was required. A rearrangement counted as productive if the CDR3 had no stop codons and remained in frame with V and J, and every other rearrangement counted as non-productive. CDR3 was defined according to IMGT convention as the region running from the second conserved V-encoded cysteine to the conserved J-encoded phenylalanine. In an earlier analysis of 587 of the donors, sequences lacking an unambiguous match to a single V gene segment were excluded. An earlier analysis of over 450 of the donors classified V segments as functional when productive rearrangements were above 56.7% and as segregating when the standard deviation between donors was above 5%. A statistical classification framework was developed to diagnose cytomegalovirus status using the catalog of TCR beta chain sequences. V and J gene assignment, in a later analysis, came from comparing TCR nucleotide sequences with IMGT/GENE-DB human TR gene sequences. In a later analysis, CDR3 sequences and most-parsimonious VDJ recombination scenarios were assigned using the TCRdist pipeline. In a later analysis, every TCR beta chain was defined by the combination of its CDR3 amino acid sequence and its V-gene family, and reads without a unique V-gene family were dropped. A later analysis removed over 500 highly shared, low-generation-probability nucleotide sequences to deal with suspected cross-contamination and a sequencing artifact. In a later analysis, a clonal expansion index was calculated for each public chain from normalized within-repertoire ranks of inferred template counts. In a later analysis, generation probabilities were computed using a VDJ recombination model fitted to out-of-frame rearrangements, and the results were checked against IGoR. In a later analysis, hypergeometric tests were used to score TCR-TCR, TCR-HLA and TCR-CMV co-occurrence, with a repertoire-size bias correction applied to TCR pairs. False discovery rates were estimated in a later analysis by permuting HLA or CMV assignments 20 times. In a later analysis, co-occurring TCRs were grouped using DBSCAN, with TCRdist sequence similarity added in when clustering inside HLA-allele-positive subsets. Co-occurrence clustering excluded repertoires with fewer than 30,000 or more than 120,000 public chains, plus five with anomalous nucleotide sharing. TCRdb stores this immuneACCESS table with in-frame sequences only. Part of the clones is absent; in the studies checked, under half of the shortfall reflects unresolved V genes, and no reason is known for the rest. V and J calls and clone size are those listed in that table; D and trimming were worked out from the DNA. The sample includes about 110,000 clones, with less than 75% observed a single time. Roughly 11% of the sample rests with the top ten.

The rearrangement combines TRBV28 with TRBJ1-5, with 8 bases aligning to TRBD1. The clonotype comes from a man aged 35-49 years in good health and CMV-seropositive. The sample comprised PBMCs. The nucleotide sequence is given as TGTGCCAGCAGTCTGCTCGCAGGGGGCAGACAGCCCCAGCATTTT. Translated, this is CASSLLAGGRQPQHF.